Here is one TCR beta chain with its context. The data originate from a study of blood T cell repertoires in COVID-19. Study at large: The United States, Italy and Spain were the sources of the acute and convalescent COVID-19 samples. PBMCs, B-cell-depleted T cells, or T cells provided the cDNA or gDNA that made up the material.

The Seattle patients joined while their infection was active and were tracked longitudinally afterward. CDR3 length: 18 amino acids. The trim removed 3 bases at V and 1 base at J, leaving 10 bases unmatched. Germline V gene sequence: CDR1 KGHDR, CDR2 SFDVKD. How the authors handled the data: The assay estimated nucleated cells by amplifying reference gene primers. Measured with immunoSEQ multiplex PCR; TCRdb has only the in-frame clones, and not every one. D and trimming come from the DNA, and the V and J calls and clone size come from that table. The data contain around 100,000 clones, about 89% of them singletons.

This sequence was found in a man between 60 and 70 years old with COVID-19, enrolled during active disease. The V gene is TRBV24-1, the J gene TRBJ2-2; TRBD2 matches 7 bases. Sequenced sample: peripheral blood. CDR3 nucleotide sequence: TGTGCCACCAGTGATGGGCACCTCGGGAGGCTGAACACCGGGGAGCTGTTTTTT. Amino acids: CATSDGHLGRLNTGELFF.